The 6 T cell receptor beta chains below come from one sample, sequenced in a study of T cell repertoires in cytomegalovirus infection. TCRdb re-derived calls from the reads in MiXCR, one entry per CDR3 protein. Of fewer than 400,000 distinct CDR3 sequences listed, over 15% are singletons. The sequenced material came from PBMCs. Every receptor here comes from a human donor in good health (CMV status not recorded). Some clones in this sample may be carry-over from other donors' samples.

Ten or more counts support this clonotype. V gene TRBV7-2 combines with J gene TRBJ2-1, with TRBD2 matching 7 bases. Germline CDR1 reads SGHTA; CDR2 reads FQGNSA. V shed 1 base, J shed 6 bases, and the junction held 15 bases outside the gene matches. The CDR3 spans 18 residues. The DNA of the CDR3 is TGTGCCAGCAGCTTAGGGCGGTGGGGGGGAGCTGGGGGCAATGAGCAGTTCTTC. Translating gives CASSLGRWGGAGGNEQFF.

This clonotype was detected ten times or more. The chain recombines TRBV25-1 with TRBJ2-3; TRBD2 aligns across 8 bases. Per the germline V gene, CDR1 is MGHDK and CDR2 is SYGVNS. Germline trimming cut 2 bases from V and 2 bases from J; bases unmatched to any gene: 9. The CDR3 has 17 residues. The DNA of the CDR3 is TGTGCCAGCAGTGAAGGAGGGACTAGAGGTCTCACAGATACGCAGTATTTT. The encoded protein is CASSEGGTRGLTDTQYF.

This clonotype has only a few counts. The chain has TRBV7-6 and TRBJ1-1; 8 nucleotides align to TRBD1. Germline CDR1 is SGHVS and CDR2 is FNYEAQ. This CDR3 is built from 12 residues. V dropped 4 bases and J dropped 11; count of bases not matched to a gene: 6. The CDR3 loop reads CASSSRTGSAFF. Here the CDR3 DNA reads TGTGCCAGCAGCTCAAGGACAGGGAGCGCTTTCTTT.

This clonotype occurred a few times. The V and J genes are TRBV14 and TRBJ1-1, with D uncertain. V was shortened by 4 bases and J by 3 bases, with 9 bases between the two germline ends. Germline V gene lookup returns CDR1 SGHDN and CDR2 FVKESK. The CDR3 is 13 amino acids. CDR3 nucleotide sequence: TGTGCCAGCAGCCCGACCCAGCACACTGAAGCTTTCTTT. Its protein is CASSPTQHTEAFF.

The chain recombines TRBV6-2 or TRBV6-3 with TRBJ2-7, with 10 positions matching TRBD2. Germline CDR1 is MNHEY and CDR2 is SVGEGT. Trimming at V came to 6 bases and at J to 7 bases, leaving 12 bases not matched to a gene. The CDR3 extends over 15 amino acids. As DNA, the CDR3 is TGTGCCAGCAGCCCAGGACTAGCGGCCGTTGGAGAGCAGTACTTC. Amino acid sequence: CASSPGLAAVGEQYF.

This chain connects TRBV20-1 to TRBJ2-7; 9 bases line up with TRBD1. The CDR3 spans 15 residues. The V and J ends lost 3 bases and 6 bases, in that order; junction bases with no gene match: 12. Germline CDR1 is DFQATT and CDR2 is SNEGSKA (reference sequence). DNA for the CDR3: TGCAGTGCTAGGGCTTCCGGGACAGGGTTGGCCGAGCAGTACTTC. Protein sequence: CSARASGTGLAEQYF.